These T cell receptor beta chains were read from a single sample in a study of response to subunit inactivated influenza vaccine. TCRdb analysed the RT-PCR reads with MiXCR anew, one entry per CDR3 protein. Of 550,000 to 650,000 distinct CDR3 sequences listed, approximately 12% are singletons. The sample here was PBMCs from blood, taken on the day of vaccination. The receptors stem from a man aged 45-60 years who received an inactivated influenza vaccine. Both conserved end residues are part of each CDR3. The D gene is left open where the match is weak. Size is omitted from some rows. Given values are once, few, many or a class for expanded clones.

v_call	clone_size	cdr3_length	d_call	j_call	cdr3_nt	cdr3_aa
TRBV4-3	-	15	TRBD1	TRBJ2-3	TGCGCCAGCAGCCAAGTTTCAGGGGGATCAGATACGCAGTATTTT	CASSQVSGGSDTQYF
TRBV10-3	few	16	TRBD1	TRBJ2-3	TGTGCCATCAGCGACCCCATGGGACAGAGCACAGATACGCAGTATTTT	CAISDPMGQSTDTQYF
TRBV4-1	few	16	TRBD1	TRBJ2-7	TGCGCCAGCAGCCGGCAACAAGGGACAGGAATCTACGAGCAGTACTTC	CASSRQQGTGIYEQYF
TRBV20-1	few	16	-	TRBJ1-5	TGCAGTGCTAGAAGGGGAAGACAGGAAGGCAATCAGCCCCAGCATTTT	CSARRGRQEGNQPQHF
TRBV20-1	many	16	-	TRBJ1-1	TGCAGTGCTAGTACGGGTGGATGGGTGGGTGACACTGAAGCTTTCTTT	CSASTGGWVGDTEAFF
TRBV14	-	15	TRBD2	TRBJ2-7	TGTGCCAGCAGCCAAGTCCCTAGCGGGAGAGTCGAGCAGTACTTC	CASSQVPSGRVEQYF
TRBV20-1	-	15	TRBD1	TRBJ1-1	TGCAGTGCTAGTTTCGGCGGACAGGTTAGGACTGAAGCTTTCTTT	CSASFGGQVRTEAFF
TRBV10-3	few	14	-	TRBJ1-2	TGTGCCATCAGTGAGTCAATGGGTGAAGGTGGCTACACCTTC	CAISESMGEGGYTF
TRBV12-3/TRBV12-4	few	16	-	TRBJ1-3	TGTGCCAGCAGTTTATTGCAGGGCCGATCTGGAAACACCATATATTTT	CASSLLQGRSGNTIYF
TRBV13	few	13	-	TRBJ2-7	TGTGCCAGCAGCTACAACCGGCCCTACGAGCAGTACTTC	CASSYNRPYEQYF
TRBV24-1	-	13	-	TRBJ2-7	TGTGCCACCAGTGACCCCGGACGGTACGAGCAGTACTTC	CATSDPGRYEQYF
TRBV29-1	many	14	TRBD2	TRBJ2-5	TGCAGCGTTGAAGGGACTAGCCCCGGAGAGACCCAGTACTTC	CSVEGTSPGETQYF
TRBV7-2	-	13	TRBD2	TRBJ2-7	TGTGCCAGCAGCAGGGGACTAGCGGGTGAGCAGTACTTC	CASSRGLAGEQYF
TRBV5-8	many	15	TRBD1	TRBJ1-2	TGTGCCAGCAGCTTGGTCCGGACAGGTGACTATGGCTACACCTTC	CASSLVRTGDYGYTF
TRBV5-1	-	14	-	TRBJ2-5	TGCGCCAGCAGGTTTGGGACAAATCAAGAGACCCAGTACTTC	CASRFGTNQETQYF
TRBV7-2	-	14	-	TRBJ2-2	TGTGCCAGCAGCCCCGGGGGGCCCACCGGGGAGCTGTTTTTT	CASSPGGPTGELFF
TRBV29-1	few	13	-	TRBJ1-2	TGCAGCGTTGAAGCAAGTACTAACTATGGCTACACCTTC	CSVEASTNYGYTF